Listed below are T cell receptor beta chains from one sample, sequenced in a study of long-term antiretroviral therapy in people with HIV. The assay was immunoSEQ multiplex PCR, and TCRdb's table has in-frame clones only and misses some. The table records 20,000 to 25,000 clones, more than 85% of them present only once. Sequenced material: unsorted PBMCs, taken 4.4 years after starting antiretroviral therapy. The origin of the receptors is a woman aged 45-65 years with HIV. CDR3s include the opening cysteine and the closing phenylalanine or tryptophan. D genes are given only for firm matches. Clone size is stated in some rows and not others, as once, few, many or a class when expanded.

D gene: NA
V gene: TRBV10-3
CDR3 length: 19
clone size: NA
J gene: TRBJ2-3
CDR3 DNA: TGTGCCATCAGTGAGTCGATGGTAAACCGGGACCGAGGAACAGATACGCAGTATTTT
CDR3 protein: CAISESMVNRDRGTDTQYF

D gene: NA
V gene: TRBV29-1
CDR3 length: 13
clone size: NA
J gene: TRBJ1-2
CDR3 DNA: TGCAGCGTTGTACAGGGTAATACCTATGGCTACACCTTC
CDR3 protein: CSVVQGNTYGYTF

D gene: NA
V gene: TRBV4-1
CDR3 length: 14
clone size: NA
J gene: TRBJ1-3
CDR3 DNA: TGCGCCAGCAGCCAGGGTCCCTCTGGAAACACCATATATTTT
CDR3 protein: CASSQGPSGNTIYF

D gene: TRBD1
V gene: TRBV19
CDR3 length: 15
clone size: few
J gene: TRBJ2-2
CDR3 DNA: TGTGCCAGTAGTCCGGGGACAGGGGGCACCGGGGAGCTGTTTTTT
CDR3 protein: CASSPGTGGTGELFF

D gene: NA
V gene: TRBV5-6
CDR3 length: 15
clone size: NA
J gene: TRBJ1-1
CDR3 DNA: TGTGCCAGCATCTCACTCAGGGAGATGAACACTGAAGCTTTCTTT
CDR3 protein: CASISLREMNTEAFF

D gene: NA
V gene: TRBV2
CDR3 length: 13
clone size: once
J gene: TRBJ2-2
CDR3 DNA: TGTGCCAGCAAAAGACGGACCACCGGGGAGCTGTTTTTT
CDR3 protein: CASKRRTTGELFF

D gene: NA
V gene: TRBV6-5
CDR3 length: 14
clone size: NA
J gene: TRBJ1-5
CDR3 DNA: TGTGCCAGCAGTTACGGTGGGGGATCAGGAGCCCAGCATTTT
CDR3 protein: CASSYGGGSGAQHF

D gene: TRBD2
V gene: TRBV10-2
CDR3 length: 17
clone size: once
J gene: TRBJ2-2
CDR3 DNA: TGCGCCAGCAGTGACCCAGCGGGGGGCCTGGGAACCGGGGAGCTGTTTTTT
CDR3 protein: CASSDPAGGLGTGELFF

D gene: NA
V gene: TRBV5-1
CDR3 length: 17
clone size: NA
J gene: TRBJ1-2
CDR3 DNA: TGCGCCAGCAGCAATATGGGACTTACGTCGTCTGACTATGGCTACACCTTC
CDR3 protein: CASSNMGLTSSDYGYTF

D gene: NA
V gene: TRBV7-3
CDR3 length: 15
clone size: NA
J gene: TRBJ2-3
CDR3 DNA: TGTGCCAGCAGCTCGGGGCGGGGAACCACAGATACGCAGTATTTT
CDR3 protein: CASSSGRGTTDTQYF

D gene: NA
V gene: TRBV9
CDR3 length: 14
clone size: NA
J gene: TRBJ2-5
CDR3 DNA: TGTGCCAGCAGCGTCGCCGGGAGCCAAGAGACCCAGTACTTC
CDR3 protein: CASSVAGSQETQYF

D gene: NA
V gene: TRBV11-2
CDR3 length: 15
clone size: NA
J gene: TRBJ2-6
CDR3 DNA: TGTGCCAGCAGCACGACAGGTACTGGGGCCAACGTCCTGACTTTC
CDR3 protein: CASSTTGTGANVLTF

D gene: NA
V gene: TRBV19
CDR3 length: 14
clone size: NA
J gene: TRBJ1-4
CDR3 DNA: TGTGCCAGTACGACGAGGGCTACTAATGAAAAACTGTTTTTT
CDR3 protein: CASTTRATNEKLFF

D gene: NA
V gene: TRBV9
CDR3 length: 13
clone size: NA
J gene: TRBJ2-7
CDR3 DNA: TGTGCCAGCAGCGTAGGGGATGGAGAGGAGCAGTACTTC
CDR3 protein: CASSVGDGEEQYF

D gene: NA
V gene: TRBV2
CDR3 length: 15
clone size: NA
J gene: TRBJ2-7
CDR3 DNA: TGTGCCAGCAGTGAGAGGGGGGGGGCTTCCTACGAGCAGTACTTC
CDR3 protein: CASSERGGASYEQYF

D gene: TRBD1
V gene: TRBV2
CDR3 length: 17
clone size: NA
J gene: TRBJ1-2
CDR3 DNA: TGTGCCAGCAAACCCCCCCTCGGACAGGGTCTTAACTATGGCTACACCTTC
CDR3 protein: CASKPPLGQGLNYGYTF

D gene: TRBD1
V gene: TRBV19
CDR3 length: 15
clone size: once
J gene: TRBJ1-1
CDR3 DNA: TGTGCCAGTAGTATCGGACAGGGAAGGGGCGCTGAAGCTTTCTTT
CDR3 protein: CASSIGQGRGAEAFF

D gene: NA
V gene: TRBV30
CDR3 length: 14
clone size: NA
J gene: TRBJ1-2
CDR3 DNA: TGTGCCTGGACTGTCTCAGGGGCCGGACATGGCTACACCTTC
CDR3 protein: CAWTVSGAGHGYTF

D gene: NA
V gene: TRBV4-3
CDR3 length: 12
clone size: NA
J gene: TRBJ2-3
CDR3 DNA: TGCGCCAGCAGCCAAGGAGGAGATACGCAGTATTTT
CDR3 protein: CASSQGGDTQYF

D gene: NA
V gene: TRBV25-1
CDR3 length: 13
clone size: NA
J gene: TRBJ1-2
CDR3 DNA: TGTGCTATTTCCTGGCCAAGGGTCTATGGCTACACCTTC
CDR3 protein: CAISWPRVYGYTF

D gene: TRBD2
V gene: TRBV30
CDR3 length: 16
clone size: NA
J gene: TRBJ2-5
CDR3 DNA: TGTGCCTGGAGTGGAATACTAGCGGGGGGGCGGGAGACCCAGTACTTC
CDR3 protein: CAWSGILAGGRETQYF

D gene: NA
V gene: TRBV29-1
CDR3 length: 13
clone size: NA
J gene: TRBJ1-2
CDR3 DNA: TGCAGCGTTGAAAGAAGCCCTAACTATGGCTACACCTTC
CDR3 protein: CSVERSPNYGYTF

D gene: TRBD1
V gene: TRBV6-5
CDR3 length: 15
clone size: NA
J gene: TRBJ1-3
CDR3 DNA: TGTGCCAGCAGAACCGGGACAGACTCTGGAAACACCATATATTTT
CDR3 protein: CASRTGTDSGNTIYF

D gene: NA
V gene: TRBV14
CDR3 length: 14
clone size: NA
J gene: TRBJ2-5
CDR3 DNA: TGTGCCAGCAGCCCCGGGAGATACCAAGAGACCCAGTACTTC
CDR3 protein: CASSPGRYQETQYF

D gene: TRBD1
V gene: TRBV7-8
CDR3 length: 16
clone size: NA
J gene: TRBJ2-2
CDR3 DNA: TGTGCCAGCAGCTTAGAGGTCAGGGGGATCGCCGGGGAGCTGTTTTTT
CDR3 protein: CASSLEVRGIAGELFF

D gene: NA
V gene: TRBV4-3
CDR3 length: 15
clone size: NA
J gene: TRBJ2-2
CDR3 DNA: TGCGCCAGCAGCCAAAGGGGTGGGAACACCGGGGAGCTGTTTTTT
CDR3 protein: CASSQRGGNTGELFF

D gene: NA
V gene: TRBV4-1
CDR3 length: 11
clone size: NA
J gene: TRBJ2-1
CDR3 DNA: TGCGCCAGCAGCCAAGAAGGGGGACTGTTCTTC
CDR3 protein: CASSQEGGLFF

D gene: TRBD1
V gene: TRBV6-6
CDR3 length: 14
clone size: once
J gene: TRBJ1-2
CDR3 DNA: TGTGCCAGCAGTTACAGGGACAGAGTCAGTGGCTACACCTTC
CDR3 protein: CASSYRDRVSGYTF

D gene: NA
V gene: TRBV2
CDR3 length: 14
clone size: NA
J gene: TRBJ1-5
CDR3 DNA: TGTGCCAGCAGTGAGCGGACCCAGAACCAGCCCCAGCATTTT
CDR3 protein: CASSERTQNQPQHF

D gene: TRBD1
V gene: TRBV14
CDR3 length: 16
clone size: NA
J gene: TRBJ1-6
CDR3 DNA: TGTGCCAGCAGCCAAGACCGGGACAGCCTAAATTCACCCCTCCACTTT
CDR3 protein: CASSQDRDSLNSPLHF

D gene: NA
V gene: TRBV10-3
CDR3 length: 14
clone size: NA
J gene: TRBJ1-1
CDR3 DNA: TGTGCCATCAGTGCGGAGGCGATGAACACTGAAGCTTTCTTT
CDR3 protein: CAISAEAMNTEAFF

D gene: TRBD1
V gene: TRBV18
CDR3 length: 15
clone size: NA
J gene: TRBJ2-4
CDR3 DNA: TGTGCCAGCTCACCGGCCGGGACAGGGGAAAACATTCAGTACTTC
CDR3 protein: CASSPAGTGENIQYF

D gene: TRBD1
V gene: TRBV2
CDR3 length: 13
clone size: NA
J gene: TRBJ2-2
CDR3 DNA: TGTGCCAGCAATAGACAGGGGACCGGGGAGCTGTTTTTT
CDR3 protein: CASNRQGTGELFF

D gene: NA
V gene: TRBV6-6
CDR3 length: 15
clone size: NA
J gene: TRBJ1-3
CDR3 DNA: TGTGCCAGCAGTTACTCGAGAGGGCCTGGAAACACCATATATTTT
CDR3 protein: CASSYSRGPGNTIYF

D gene: TRBD1
V gene: TRBV5-6
CDR3 length: 16
clone size: NA
J gene: TRBJ2-5
CDR3 DNA: TGTGCCAGCAGCTTGTCCAGTCAGGGGGCGGGAGAGACCCAGTACTTC
CDR3 protein: CASSLSSQGAGETQYF

D gene: NA
V gene: TRBV5-4
CDR3 length: 16
clone size: NA
J gene: TRBJ1-6
CDR3 DNA: TGTGCCAGCAGCCCCCGGCAGGGATCCGTGAATTCACCCCTCCACTTT
CDR3 protein: CASSPRQGSVNSPLHF

D gene: TRBD2
V gene: TRBV2
CDR3 length: 14
clone size: NA
J gene: TRBJ2-2
CDR3 DNA: TGTGCCAGCGGAAGCGGGGCCTACACCGGGGAGCTGTTTTTT
CDR3 protein: CASGSGAYTGELFF

D gene: NA
V gene: TRBV6-5
CDR3 length: 14
clone size: NA
J gene: TRBJ1-6
CDR3 DNA: TGTGCCAGCAGTTTCAGGGTTATCCATTCACCCCTCCACTTT
CDR3 protein: CASSFRVIHSPLHF

D gene: TRBD1
V gene: TRBV7-9
CDR3 length: 16
clone size: NA
J gene: TRBJ2-2
CDR3 DNA: TGTGCCAGCAGCCCCACCGGGACAGGCGAAACCGGGGAGCTGTTTTTT
CDR3 protein: CASSPTGTGETGELFF

D gene: NA
V gene: TRBV19
CDR3 length: 14
clone size: NA
J gene: TRBJ1-1
CDR3 DNA: TGTGCCAGTAGTATCGGTGAGACTATCCAGAAAGCTTTCTTT
CDR3 protein: CASSIGETIQKAFF

D gene: NA
V gene: TRBV7-7
CDR3 length: 17
clone size: NA
J gene: TRBJ2-7
CDR3 DNA: TGTGCTAGCAGCTTAGCGGACCTAATGACCCCCTCCTACGAGCAGTACTTC
CDR3 protein: CASSLADLMTPSYEQYF

D gene: NA
V gene: TRBV5-8
CDR3 length: 12
clone size: NA
J gene: TRBJ2-7
CDR3 DNA: TGTGCCAGCAGCTTGGCTGGGGATCAGCAGTACTTC
CDR3 protein: CASSLAGDQQYF

D gene: NA
V gene: TRBV27
CDR3 length: 15
clone size: NA
J gene: TRBJ2-2
CDR3 DNA: TGTGCCAGCAGTTTAAGAGGGGGGAACACCGGGGAGCTGTTTTTT
CDR3 protein: CASSLRGGNTGELFF

D gene: TRBD2
V gene: TRBV27
CDR3 length: 14
clone size: few
J gene: TRBJ2-7
CDR3 DNA: TGTGCCAGCAGTGGCGGGGGGAAATCCTACGAGCAGTACTTC
CDR3 protein: CASSGGGKSYEQYF

D gene: NA
V gene: TRBV6-5
CDR3 length: 15
clone size: few
J gene: TRBJ2-7
CDR3 DNA: TGTGCCAGCAGCCACGGAATCGAGGATGCATACGAGCAGTACTTC
CDR3 protein: CASSHGIEDAYEQYF